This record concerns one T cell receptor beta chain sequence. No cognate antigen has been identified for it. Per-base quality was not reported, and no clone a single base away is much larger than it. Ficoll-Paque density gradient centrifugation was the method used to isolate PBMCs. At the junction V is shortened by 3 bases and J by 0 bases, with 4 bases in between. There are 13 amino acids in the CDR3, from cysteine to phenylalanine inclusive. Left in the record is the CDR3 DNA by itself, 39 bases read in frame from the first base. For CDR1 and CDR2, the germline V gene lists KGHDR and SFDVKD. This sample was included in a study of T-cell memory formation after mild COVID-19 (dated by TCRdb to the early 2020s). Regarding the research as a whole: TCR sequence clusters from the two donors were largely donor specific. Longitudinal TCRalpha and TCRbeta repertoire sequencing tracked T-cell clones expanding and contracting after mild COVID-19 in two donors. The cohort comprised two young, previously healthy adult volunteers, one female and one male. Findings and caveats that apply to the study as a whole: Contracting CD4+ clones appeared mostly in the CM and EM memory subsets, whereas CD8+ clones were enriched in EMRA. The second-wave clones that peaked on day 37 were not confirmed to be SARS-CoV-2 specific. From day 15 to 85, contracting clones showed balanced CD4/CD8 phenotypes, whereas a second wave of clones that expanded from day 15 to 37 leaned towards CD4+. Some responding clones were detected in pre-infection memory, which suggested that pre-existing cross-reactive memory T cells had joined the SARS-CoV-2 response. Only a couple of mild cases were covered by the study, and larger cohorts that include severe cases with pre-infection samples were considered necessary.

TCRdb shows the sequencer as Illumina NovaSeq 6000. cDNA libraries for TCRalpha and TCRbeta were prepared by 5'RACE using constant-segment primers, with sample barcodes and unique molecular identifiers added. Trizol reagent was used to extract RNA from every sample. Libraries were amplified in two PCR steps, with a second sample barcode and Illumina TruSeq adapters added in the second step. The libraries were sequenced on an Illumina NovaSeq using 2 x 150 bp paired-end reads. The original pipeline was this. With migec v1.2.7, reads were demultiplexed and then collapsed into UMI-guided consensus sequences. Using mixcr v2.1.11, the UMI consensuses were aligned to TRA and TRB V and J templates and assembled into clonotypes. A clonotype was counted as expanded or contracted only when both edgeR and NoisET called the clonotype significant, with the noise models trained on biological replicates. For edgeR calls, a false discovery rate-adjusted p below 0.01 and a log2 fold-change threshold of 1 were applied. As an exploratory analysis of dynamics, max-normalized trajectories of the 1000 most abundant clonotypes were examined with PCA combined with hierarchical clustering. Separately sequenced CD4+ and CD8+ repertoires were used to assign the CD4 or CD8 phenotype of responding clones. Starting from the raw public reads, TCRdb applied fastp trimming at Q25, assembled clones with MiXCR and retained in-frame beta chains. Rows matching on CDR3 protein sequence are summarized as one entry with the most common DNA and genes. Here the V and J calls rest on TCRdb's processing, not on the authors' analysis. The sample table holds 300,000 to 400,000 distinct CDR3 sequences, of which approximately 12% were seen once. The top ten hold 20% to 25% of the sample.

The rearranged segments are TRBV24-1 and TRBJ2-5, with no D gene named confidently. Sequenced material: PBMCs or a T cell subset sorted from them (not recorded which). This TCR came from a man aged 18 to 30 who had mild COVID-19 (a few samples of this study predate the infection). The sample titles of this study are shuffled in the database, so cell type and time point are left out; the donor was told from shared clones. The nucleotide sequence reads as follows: TGTGCCACCAGTGATGCTCACCAAGAGACCCAGTACTTC. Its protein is CATSDAHQETQYF.